These 2 T cell receptor beta chains came from one sample sequenced in a study of blood T cell repertoires in COVID-19. Generated by immunoSEQ multiplex PCR, the TCRdb table keeps only in-frame clones and is missing some. The sample records more than 200,000 clones, 84% being singletons. Sequencing was done on a sample of peripheral blood. Every receptor here comes from a woman over 75 with COVID-19, enrolled during active disease.

The gene calls are TRBV15 and TRBJ2-1; 8 bases line up with TRBD1. Germline CDR1 is LNHNV and CDR2 is YYDKDF (reference sequence). This CDR3 has 16 residues. With V trimmed by 5 bases and J by 0 bases, 6 bases remained unmatched. In nucleotides, the CDR3 is TGTGCCACCAGCTCCCCGCAGGGGGCCTCCTACAATGAGCAGTTCTTC. The encoded protein is CATSSPQGASYNEQFF.

V is TRBV30 and J is TRBJ1-1, with D possibly matching TRBD1 (6 bases). This CDR3 comprises 14 residues. Deletions cut 2 bases from V and 1 base from J, with 11 bases between. Germline CDR1 reads GTSNPN; CDR2 reads SVGIG (reference sequence). The CDR3 nucleotides read TGTGCCTGGAGTCATTCGACAGGGAACACTGAAGCTTTCTTT. Translating it yields CAWSHSTGNTEAFF.